This T cell receptor (beta chain) derives from a study of regulatory T cells in long-lasting Graves disease. The study's findings and limits: Persistent patients shared more public clonotypes (over 2,500) than new patients (about 960).

Time point: newly diagnosed GD, antithyroid drugs for less than 3 months. After RNA was extracted from PBMCs, the TCR library was made from it. This clonotype was seen at least ten times. Antigen unknown. Germline V lookup: CDR1 KGHSH, CDR2 LQKENI. The CDR3 has 15 amino acids. The ends lost 3 bases at V and 2 bases at J; junction bases unmatched: 6. Building of the TCR beta libraries involved iRepertoire HTBI primers and Arm-PCR of CDR3 regions. TCRdb recomputed calls from the multiplex PCR reads with MiXCR, one row per CDR3 protein. The sample carries about 240,000 distinct CDR3 sequences, roughly 21% recorded once.

The chain couples TRBV18 to TRBJ2-5; 7 positions match TRBD1. The sample here was peripheral blood mononuclear cells (PBMCs), taken at new diagnosis, from a patient treated with antithyroid drugs. This clonotype originated in a female donor with Graves disease. The CDR3 reads CASSPGTAAQETQYF. In nucleotides, the CDR3 is TGTGCCAGCTCACCCGGGACAGCCGCGCAAGAGACCCAGTACTTC.